The 7 T cell receptor beta chains listed next were all sequenced from one sample in a study of CD8+CD57+ T cells in acquired aplastic anemia. Genomic DNA templated the TCR beta VDJ and CDR3 profiling. TCRdb called the reads again in MiXCR, with one record for every CDR3 protein. The sample lists roughly 420,000 distinct CDR3 sequences; 65% to 80% were seen once. What was sequenced was sorted CD4+, CD8+, or CD8+CD57+ T cells (not recorded which) from PBMCs. The receptor set was obtained from a human donor in good health, serving as a control.

This clonotype came up many times. The chain joins TRBV7-9 to TRBJ1-4; 10 nucleotides match TRBD1. The J segment lost 9 bases and the V segment lost 4 bases, leaving 8 bases of the junction unmatched. CDR1 is SEHNR and CDR2 is FQNEAQ in the germline V gene (reference sequence). CDR3 length: 15 amino acids. The CDR3 DNA reads TGTGCCAGCAGCTACGACAGGGGGCGATTACAAAAACTGTTTTTT. It encodes CASSYDRGRLQKLFF.

Regarding this clonotype: One base away lies a much larger clone, so this may be a sequencing read error. The chain combines TRBV7-2 with TRBJ2-2; 9 bases agree with TRBD2. The CDR3 covers 15 residues. The germline V gene encodes CDR1 SGHTA and CDR2 FQGNSA. The CDR3: CAGSPRGGNTGELFF. DNA for the CDR3: TGTGCCGGCAGCCCGCGGGGGGGGAACACCGGGGAGCTGTTTTTT.

The genes are TRBV20-1 and TRBJ1-2, with unresolved D. Per the germline V gene, CDR1 is DFQATT and CDR2 is SNEGSKA (reference sequence). This CDR3 comprises 14 residues. V was clipped by 0 bases and J by 5 bases, with 13 bases between them. CDR3 sequence reads: CSARDADSMYGYTF. DNA of the CDR3: TGCAGTGCTAGAGATGCCGATAGTATGTATGGCTACACCTTC.

This clonotype was counted many times. The chain carries TRBV5-5 and TRBJ2-1; no definite D call. The germline CDR1 and CDR2 sequences are SGHKS and YYEKEE (reference sequence). V shed 0 bases and J shed 0 bases, with 10 bases lying between them. The CDR3 has 16 amino acids. The CDR3 is CASSLEDLGSYNEQFF. The CDR3 DNA follows: TGTGCCAGCAGCTTGGAAGACCTGGGCTCCTACAATGAGCAGTTCTTC.

This chain uses TRBV20-1 with TRBJ2-5; 8 bases are a match to TRBD2. Germline values: CDR1 DFQATT, CDR2 SNEGSKA (reference sequence). This CDR3 has 12 residues. The trim removed 3 bases at V and 13 bases at J, leaving 10 bases unmatched. CDR3 protein: CSARPQRGGLYF. The CDR3 region has the DNA TGCAGTGCTAGGCCCCAACGGGGGGGCCTGTACTTC.

Notes on this clonotype: A junction end diverges from the germline sequence, so it may reflect a read error. The chain is built from TRBV7-2 and TRBJ2-5; 7 nucleotides line up with TRBD1. CDR1 is SGHTA and CDR2 is FQGNSA in the germline V gene. This CDR3 is built from 17 residues. CDR3: CASSIAGGSGANVTQYF. Written as DNA, the CDR3 is TGTGCCAGCAGCATAGCAGGGGGTTCGGGCGCAAACGTCACCCAGTACTTC.

This clonotype appeared a single time. No DNA is shown, since the ends of the CDR3 on it are uncertain; the CDR3 is the one TCRdb lists. This chain links TRBV7-2 with TRBJ1-2; the table's D call, TRBD1, was not checked against the DNA. The CDR3 region is 15 residues in length, termini included. Germline values: CDR1 SGHTA, CDR2 FQGNSA. This chain's CDR3 is CASSPRTGLWYFGPF.